These T cell receptor beta chains were read from a single sample in a study of blood T cell repertoires in COVID-19. This table comes from immunoSEQ multiplex PCR, and its TCRdb copy is limited to in-frame clones, with some not included. Of fewer than 350,000 clones in the sample, around 81% were seen once. Sequencing was performed on peripheral blood. The receptor source for this set is a woman aged 60 to 75 with active or convalescent COVID-19. The conserved cysteine and the conserved F or W are not part of the CDR3 here. The order of the fields is J gene, V gene, CDR3 protein.

J: TRBJ2-3
V: TRBV9
CDR3: ASSVASVADTQY

J: TRBJ1-1
V: TRBV3-1/TRBV3-2
CDR3: ASSLTGSNTEAF

J: TRBJ1-1
V: TRBV4-3
CDR3: ASSQAGRGWTEAF

J: TRBJ2-1
V: TRBV19
CDR3: ASSVGQGVAYNEQF

J: TRBJ2-1
V: TRBV7-6
CDR3: ASSLFAPTSGGDEQF

J: TRBJ1-1
V: TRBV25-1
CDR3: ASSEPSGQGLTEAF

J: TRBJ1-4
V: TRBV7-9
CDR3: ASSLSDRASEKLF

J: TRBJ2-1
V: TRBV10-3
CDR3: ATIAGAYNEQF

J: TRBJ1-1
V: TRBV28
CDR3: ASSLDREAF

J: TRBJ2-1
V: TRBV24-1
CDR3: ATSDNYNEQF

J: TRBJ2-7
V: TRBV15
CDR3: ATSPARAGSFYEQY

J: TRBJ1-1
V: TRBV28
CDR3: ASTRDSEAF

J: TRBJ2-1
V: TRBV10-3
CDR3: AISGPATRPGEQF

J: TRBJ2-7
V: TRBV7-7
CDR3: ASSLGTGGYYEQY

J: TRBJ1-2
V: TRBV7-8
CDR3: ASSREGGYGSYGYT

J: TRBJ1-6
V: TRBV4-1
CDR3: ASSPTPGSYNSPLH

J: TRBJ1-2
V: TRBV5-6
CDR3: ASSSNPRAGDGYGYT

J: TRBJ1-1
V: TRBV6-5
CDR3: ASSTGGVDTEAF

J: TRBJ2-5
V: TRBV30
CDR3: ACKAEQETQY

J: TRBJ2-3
V: TRBV9
CDR3: ASSVEGGLAGSFSTDTQY

J: TRBJ1-5
V: TRBV28
CDR3: ASSFGGNQPQH

J: TRBJ2-3
V: TRBV7-3
CDR3: ASSSAASRTDTQY